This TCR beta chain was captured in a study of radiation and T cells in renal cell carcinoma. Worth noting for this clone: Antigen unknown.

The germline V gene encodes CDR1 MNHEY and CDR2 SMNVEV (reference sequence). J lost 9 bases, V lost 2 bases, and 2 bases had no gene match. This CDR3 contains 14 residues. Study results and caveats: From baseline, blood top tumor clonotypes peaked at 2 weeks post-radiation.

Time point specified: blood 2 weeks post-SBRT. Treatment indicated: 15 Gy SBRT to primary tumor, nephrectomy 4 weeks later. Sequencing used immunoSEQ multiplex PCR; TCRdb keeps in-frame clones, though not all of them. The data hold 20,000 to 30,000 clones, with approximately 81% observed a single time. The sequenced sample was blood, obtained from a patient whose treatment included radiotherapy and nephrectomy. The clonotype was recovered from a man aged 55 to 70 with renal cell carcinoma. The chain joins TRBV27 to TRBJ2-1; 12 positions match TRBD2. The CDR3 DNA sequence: TGTGCCAGCAGTTTACTAGCGGGAGGGTTTGAGCAGTTCTTC. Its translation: CASSLLAGGFEQFF.